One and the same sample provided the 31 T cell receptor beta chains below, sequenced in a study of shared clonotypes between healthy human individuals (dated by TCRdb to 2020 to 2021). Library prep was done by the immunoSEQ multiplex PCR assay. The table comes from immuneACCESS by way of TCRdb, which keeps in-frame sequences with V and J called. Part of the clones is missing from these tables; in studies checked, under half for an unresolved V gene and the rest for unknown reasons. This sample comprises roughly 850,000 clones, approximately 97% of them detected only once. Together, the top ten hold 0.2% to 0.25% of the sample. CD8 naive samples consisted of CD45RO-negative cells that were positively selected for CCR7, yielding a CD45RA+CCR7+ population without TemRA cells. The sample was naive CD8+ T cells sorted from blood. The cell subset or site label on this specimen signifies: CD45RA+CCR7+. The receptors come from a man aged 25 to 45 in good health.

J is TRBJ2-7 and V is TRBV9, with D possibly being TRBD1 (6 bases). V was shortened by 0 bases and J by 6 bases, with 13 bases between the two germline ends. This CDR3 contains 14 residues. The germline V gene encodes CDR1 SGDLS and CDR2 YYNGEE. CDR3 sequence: CASSVGAGDGEQYF. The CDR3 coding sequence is TGTGCCAGCAGCGTAGGGGCAGGGGATGGCGAGCAGTACTTC.

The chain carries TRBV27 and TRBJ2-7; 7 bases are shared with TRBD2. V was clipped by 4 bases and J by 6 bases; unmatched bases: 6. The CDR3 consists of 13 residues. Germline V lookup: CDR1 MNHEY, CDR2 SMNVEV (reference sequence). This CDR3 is CASSWGGGSEQYF. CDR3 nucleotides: TGTGCCAGCAGTTGGGGGGGAGGGAGCGAGCAGTACTTC.

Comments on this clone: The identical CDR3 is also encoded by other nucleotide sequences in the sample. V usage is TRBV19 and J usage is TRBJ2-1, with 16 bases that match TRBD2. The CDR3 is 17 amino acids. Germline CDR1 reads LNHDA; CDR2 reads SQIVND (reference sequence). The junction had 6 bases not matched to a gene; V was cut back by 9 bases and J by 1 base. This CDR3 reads CASSGTSGRDSYNEQFF. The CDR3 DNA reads TGTGCCAGCTCCGGGACTAGCGGGAGGGATTCCTACAATGAGCAGTTCTTC.

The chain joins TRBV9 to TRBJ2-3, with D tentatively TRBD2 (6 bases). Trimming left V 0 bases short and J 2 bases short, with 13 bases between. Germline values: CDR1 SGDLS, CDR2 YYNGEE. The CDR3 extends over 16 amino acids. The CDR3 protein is CASSVGAGQITDTQYF. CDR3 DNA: TGTGCCAGCAGCGTAGGCGCGGGGCAGATCACAGATACGCAGTATTTT.

CDR3 nucleotides: TGCAGCGCCCACAGGGATTTGGTCACTGAAGCTTTCTTT. Amino acids: CSAHRDLVTEAFF. The chain links TRBV29-1 to TRBJ1-1; tentative D call: TRBD1 (6 bases). Germline V gene lookup returns CDR1 SQVTM and CDR2 ANQGSEA. This CDR3 region has 13 residues. V was shortened by 7 bases and J by 4 bases, with 16 bases between the two germline ends. The whole variable domain, filled in from reference TRBV29-1 and TRBJ1-1, reads SAVISQKPSRDICQRGTSLTIQCQVDSQVTMMFWYRQQPGQSLTLIATANQGSEATYESGFVIDKFPISRPNLTFSTLTVSNMSPEDSSIYLCSAHRDLVTEAFFGQGTRLTVV.

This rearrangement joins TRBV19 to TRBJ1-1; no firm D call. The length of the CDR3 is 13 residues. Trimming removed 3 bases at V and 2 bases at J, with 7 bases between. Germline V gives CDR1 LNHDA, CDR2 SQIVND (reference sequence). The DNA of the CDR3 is TGTGCCAGTAGTATTACAGATAACACTGAAGCTTTCTTT. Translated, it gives CASSITDNTEAFF. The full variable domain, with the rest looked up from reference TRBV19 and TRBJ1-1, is DGGITQSPKYLFRKEGQNVTLSCEQNLNHDAMYWYRQDPGQGLRLIYYSQIVNDFQKGDIAEGYSVSREKKESFPLTVTSAQKNPTAFYLCASSITDNTEAFFGQGTRLTVV.

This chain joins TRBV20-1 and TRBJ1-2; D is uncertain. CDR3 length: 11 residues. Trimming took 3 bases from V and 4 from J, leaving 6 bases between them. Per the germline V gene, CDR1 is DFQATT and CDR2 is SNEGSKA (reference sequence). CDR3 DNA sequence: TGCAGTGCTAGCCCCAGCTATGGCTACACCTTC. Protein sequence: CSASPSYGYTF.

The CDR3 reads CASSLFLREGTDTQYF. The CDR3 bases are TGTGCCAGCAGTTTGTTCCTCCGGGAGGGAACAGATACGCAGTATTTT. The chain recombines TRBV27 with TRBJ2-3, with 8 bases lining up with TRBD2. V shed 3 bases, J shed 3 bases, and the junction held 8 bases outside the gene matches. Germline V gene sequence: CDR1 MNHEY, CDR2 SMNVEV (reference sequence). This CDR3 contains 16 residues.

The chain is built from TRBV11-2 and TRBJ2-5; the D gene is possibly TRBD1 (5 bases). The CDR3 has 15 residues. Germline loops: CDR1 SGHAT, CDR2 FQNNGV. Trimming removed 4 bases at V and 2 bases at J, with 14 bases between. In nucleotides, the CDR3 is TGTGCCAGCAGCTCAAGTGCGACAGTACAAGAGACCCAGTACTTC. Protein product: CASSSSATVQETQYF.

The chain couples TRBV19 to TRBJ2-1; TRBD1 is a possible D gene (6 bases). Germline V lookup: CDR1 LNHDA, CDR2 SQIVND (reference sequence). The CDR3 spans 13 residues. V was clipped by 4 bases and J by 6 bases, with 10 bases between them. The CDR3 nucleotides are TGTGCCAGTAGTAGGACAGCGATCAATGAGCAGTTCTTC. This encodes CASSRTAINEQFF.

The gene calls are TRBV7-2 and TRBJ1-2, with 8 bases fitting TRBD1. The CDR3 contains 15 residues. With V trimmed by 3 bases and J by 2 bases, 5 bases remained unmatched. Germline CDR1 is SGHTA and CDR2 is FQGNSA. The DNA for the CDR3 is TGTGCCAGCAGCTTTCAACGGACAGGGAACTATGGCTACACCTTC. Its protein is CASSFQRTGNYGYTF. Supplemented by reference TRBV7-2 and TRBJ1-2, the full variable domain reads GAGVSQSPSNKVTEKGKDVELRCDPISGHTALYWYRQSLGQGLEFLIYFQGNSAPDKSGLPSDRFSAERTGGSVSTLTIQRTQQEDSAVYLCASSFQRTGNYGYTFGSGTRLTVV.

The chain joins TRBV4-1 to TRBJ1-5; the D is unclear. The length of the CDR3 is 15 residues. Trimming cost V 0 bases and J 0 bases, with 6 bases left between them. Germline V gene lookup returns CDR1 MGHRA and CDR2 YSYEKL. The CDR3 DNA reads TGCGCCAGCAGCCAAGATCGAAATAGCAATCAGCCCCAGCATTTT. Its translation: CASSQDRNSNQPQHF.

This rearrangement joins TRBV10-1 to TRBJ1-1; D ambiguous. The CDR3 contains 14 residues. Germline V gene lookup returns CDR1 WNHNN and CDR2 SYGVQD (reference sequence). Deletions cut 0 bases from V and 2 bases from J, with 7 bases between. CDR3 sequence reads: CASSESTGNTEAFF. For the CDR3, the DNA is TGCGCCAGCAGTGAGTCGACGGGAAACACTGAAGCTTTCTTT.

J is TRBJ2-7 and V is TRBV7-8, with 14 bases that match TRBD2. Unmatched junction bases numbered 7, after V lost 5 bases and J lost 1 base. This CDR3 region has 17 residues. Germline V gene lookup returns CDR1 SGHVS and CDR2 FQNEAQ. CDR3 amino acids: CASSLGLAGVQSYEQYF. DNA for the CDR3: TGTGCCAGCAGCCTGGGACTAGCGGGAGTCCAGTCCTACGAGCAGTACTTC.

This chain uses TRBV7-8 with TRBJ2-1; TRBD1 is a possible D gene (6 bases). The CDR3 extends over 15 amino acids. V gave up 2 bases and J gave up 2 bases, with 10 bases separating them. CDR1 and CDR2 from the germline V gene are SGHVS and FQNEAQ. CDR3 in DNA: TGTGCCAGCAGCTTATCCAGGGGCCCCTACAATGAGCAGTTCTTC. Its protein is CASSLSRGPYNEQFF.

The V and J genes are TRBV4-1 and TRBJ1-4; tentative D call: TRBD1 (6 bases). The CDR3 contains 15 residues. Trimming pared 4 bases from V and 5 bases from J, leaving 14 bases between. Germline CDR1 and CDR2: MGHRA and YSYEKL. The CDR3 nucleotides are TGCGCCAGCAGCCTGGGCAGGGGACTGAATGAAAAACTGTTTTTT. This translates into CASSLGRGLNEKLFF.

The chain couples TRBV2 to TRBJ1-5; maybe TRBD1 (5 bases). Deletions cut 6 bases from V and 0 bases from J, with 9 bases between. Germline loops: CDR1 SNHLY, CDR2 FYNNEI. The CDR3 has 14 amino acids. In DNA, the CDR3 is TGTGCCAGCAGGCGGGACGGTAGCAATCAGCCCCAGCATTTT. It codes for CASRRDGSNQPQHF. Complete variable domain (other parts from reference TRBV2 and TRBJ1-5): EPEVTQTPSHQVTQMGQEVILRCVPISNHLYFYWYRQILGQKVEFLVSFYNNEISEKSEIFDDQFSVERPDGSNFTLKIRSTKLEDSAMYFCASRRDGSNQPQHFGDGTRLSIL.

The CDR3, as DNA: TGCAGCGTTAGGTTTAGGGACAGGGCAGGTAGTAATGAGCAGTTCTTC. Translation gives CSVRFRDRAGSNEQFF. The rearrangement links TRBV29-1 to TRBJ2-1, with 9 bases lining up with TRBD1. Trimming at V came to 5 bases and at J to 7 bases, leaving 15 bases not matched to a gene. Germline values: CDR1 SQVTM, CDR2 ANQGSEA. The CDR3 runs 16 residues.

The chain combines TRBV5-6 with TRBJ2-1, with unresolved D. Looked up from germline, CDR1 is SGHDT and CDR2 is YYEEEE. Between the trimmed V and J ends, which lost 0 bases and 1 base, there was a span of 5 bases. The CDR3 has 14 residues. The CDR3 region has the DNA TGTGCCAGCAGCTTGGCGGCTTCCTACAATGAGCAGTTCTTC. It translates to CASSLAASYNEQFF.

In DNA, the CDR3 is TGTGCCAGCAGTTTTTCCCTTTACGAGCAGTACTTC. This codes for CASSFSLYEQYF. The chain combines TRBV28 with TRBJ2-5, with no clear D. The closer fit of TRBJ2-7 to the DNA end suggests the J call may be wrong. This CDR3 region has 12 residues. Germline lookup yields CDR1 MDHEN and CDR2 SYDVKM.

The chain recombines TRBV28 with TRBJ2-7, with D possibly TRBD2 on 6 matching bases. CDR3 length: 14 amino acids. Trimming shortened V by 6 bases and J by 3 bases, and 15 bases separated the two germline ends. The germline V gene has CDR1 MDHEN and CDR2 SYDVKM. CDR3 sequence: CASSRHSGVYEQYF. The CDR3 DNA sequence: TGTGCCAGCAGCCGTCATAGCGGAGTCTACGAGCAGTACTTC. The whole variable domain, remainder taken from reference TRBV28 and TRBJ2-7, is DVKVTQSSRYLVKRTGEKVFLECVQDMDHENMFWYRQDPGLGLRLIYFSYDVKMKEKGDIPEGYSVSREKKERFSLILESASTNQTSMYLCASSRHSGVYEQYFGPGTRLTVT.

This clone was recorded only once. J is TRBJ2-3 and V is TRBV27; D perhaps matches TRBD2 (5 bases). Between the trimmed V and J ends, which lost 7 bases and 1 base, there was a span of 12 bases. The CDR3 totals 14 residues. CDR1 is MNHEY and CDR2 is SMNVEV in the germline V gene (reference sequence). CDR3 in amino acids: CASTGRVGTDTQYF. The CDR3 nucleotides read TGTGCCAGCACTGGGAGAGTGGGCACAGATACGCAGTATTTT.

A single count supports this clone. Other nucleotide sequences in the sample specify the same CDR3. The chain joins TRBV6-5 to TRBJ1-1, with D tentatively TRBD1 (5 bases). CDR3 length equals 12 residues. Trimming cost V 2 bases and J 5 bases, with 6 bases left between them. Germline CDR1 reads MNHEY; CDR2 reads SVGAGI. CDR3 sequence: CASSYGGTEAFF. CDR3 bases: TGTGCCAGCAGTTACGGGGGGACTGAAGCTTTCTTT.

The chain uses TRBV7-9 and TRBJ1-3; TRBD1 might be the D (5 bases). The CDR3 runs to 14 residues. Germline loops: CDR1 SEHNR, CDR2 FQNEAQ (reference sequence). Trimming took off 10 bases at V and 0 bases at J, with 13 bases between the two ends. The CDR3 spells CAIRQPSSGNTIYF. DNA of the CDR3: TGTGCCATTCGACAGCCAAGCTCTGGAAACACCATATATTTT.

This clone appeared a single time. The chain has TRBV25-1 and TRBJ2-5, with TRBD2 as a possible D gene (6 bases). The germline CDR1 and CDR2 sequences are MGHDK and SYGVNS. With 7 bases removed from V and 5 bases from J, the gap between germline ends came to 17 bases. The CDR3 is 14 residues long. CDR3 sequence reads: CASISWGDSETQYF. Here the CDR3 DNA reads TGTGCCAGCATAAGCTGGGGGGACTCGGAGACCCAGTACTTC.

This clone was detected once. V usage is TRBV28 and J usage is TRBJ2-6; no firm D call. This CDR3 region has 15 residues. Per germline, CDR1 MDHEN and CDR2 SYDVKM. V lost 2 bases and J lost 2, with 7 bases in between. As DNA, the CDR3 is TGTGCCAGCAGTTTAGAAGGGCCTGGGGCCAACGTCCTGACTTTC. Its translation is CASSLEGPGANVLTF.

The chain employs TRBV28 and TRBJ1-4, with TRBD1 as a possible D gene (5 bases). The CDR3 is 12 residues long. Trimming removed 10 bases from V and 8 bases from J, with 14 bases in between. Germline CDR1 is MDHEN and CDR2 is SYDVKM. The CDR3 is CATWGSREKLFF. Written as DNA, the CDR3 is TGTGCCACGTGGGGGTCTAGGGAAAAACTGTTTTTT.

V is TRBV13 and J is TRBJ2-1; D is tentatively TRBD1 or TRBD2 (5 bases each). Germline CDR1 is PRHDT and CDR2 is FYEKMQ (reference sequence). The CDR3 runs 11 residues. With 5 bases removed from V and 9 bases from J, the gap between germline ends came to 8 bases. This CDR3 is CASSRGGEQFF. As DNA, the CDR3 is TGTGCCAGCAGCCGGGGCGGTGAGCAGTTCTTC.

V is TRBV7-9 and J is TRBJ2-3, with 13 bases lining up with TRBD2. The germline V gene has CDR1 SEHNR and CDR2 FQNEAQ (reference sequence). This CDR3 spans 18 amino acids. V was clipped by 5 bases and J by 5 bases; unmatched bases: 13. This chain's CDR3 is CASSHPLILAGGVDTQYF. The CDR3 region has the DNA TGTGCCAGCAGCCACCCCCTCATACTAGCGGGAGGGGTAGATACGCAGTATTTT.

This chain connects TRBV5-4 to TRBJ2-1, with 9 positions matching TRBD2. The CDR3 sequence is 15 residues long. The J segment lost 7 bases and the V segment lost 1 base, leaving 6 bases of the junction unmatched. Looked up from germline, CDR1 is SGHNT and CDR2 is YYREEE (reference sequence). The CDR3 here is CASSLKLAGGNEQFF. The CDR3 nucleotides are TGTGCCAGCAGCTTGAAACTCGCGGGGGGGAATGAGCAGTTCTTC.

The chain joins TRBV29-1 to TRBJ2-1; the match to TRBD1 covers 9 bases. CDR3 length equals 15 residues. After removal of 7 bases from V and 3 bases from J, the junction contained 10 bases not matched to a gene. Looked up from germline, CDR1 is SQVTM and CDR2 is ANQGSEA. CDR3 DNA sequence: TGCAGCGCTGTGGGGGACAGGGTAGACTACAATGAGCAGTTCTTC. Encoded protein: CSAVGDRVDYNEQFF.